The 29 T cell receptor beta chains below come from one sample, sequenced in a study of long-term antiretroviral therapy in people with HIV. At the survey level, the v3.0 immunoSEQ assay was run. Libraries were prepared by immunoSEQ multiplex PCR; TCRdb keeps only in-frame clonotypes and omits some of them. Of about 22,000 clones in the sample, roughly 80% were seen once. Sequencing used unsorted PBMCs, obtained 5.9 years after starting antiretroviral therapy. The receptors come from a man aged 30-40 years with HIV.

V gene TRBV25-1 combines with J gene TRBJ1-2; 9 nucleotides agree with TRBD1. CDR3 length equals 15 residues. CDR1 and CDR2 (germline): MGHDK, SYGVNS. J lost 4 bases, V lost 4 bases, and 7 bases had no gene match. The CDR3 sequence is CASSVPGTGLYGYTF. CDR3 nucleotides: TGTGCCAGCAGTGTCCCCGGGACAGGGCTCTATGGCTACACCTTC.

The J gene is TRBJ1-4, the V gene TRBV5-5, with D unclear. Germline values: CDR1 SGHKS, CDR2 YYEKEE (reference sequence). CDR3 size: 14 residues. Trimming left V 0 bases short and J 3 bases short, with 6 bases between. The CDR3 spells CASSLVSPNEKLFF. CDR3 DNA: TGTGCCAGCAGCTTGGTTAGTCCTAATGAAAAACTGTTTTTT.

DNA for the CDR3: TGCGCCAGCAGCGGCCTGGGCGGGGGGTTCCAAGAGACCCAGTACTTC. Residues: CASSGLGGGFQETQYF. V gene TRBV5-1 combines with J gene TRBJ2-5; 8 bases fit TRBD2. The CDR3 covers 16 residues. The J segment lost 1 base and the V segment lost 4 bases, leaving 9 bases of the junction unmatched. Germline V gene data show CDR1 as SGHRS and CDR2 as YFSETQ.

This chain connects TRBV9 to TRBJ1-5; possibly TRBD1 for D (5 bases). Germline V gene data show CDR1 as SGDLS and CDR2 as YYNGEE. CDR3 length: 15 residues. Trimming stripped 3 bases from V and 0 bases from J, with 10 bases between. CDR3 sequence (DNA): TGTGCCAGCAGCGACGGGGACTTTAGCAATCAGCCCCAGCATTTT. Protein product: CASSDGDFSNQPQHF. Variable domain in full (rest from reference TRBV9 and TRBJ1-5): DSGVTQTPKHLITATGQRVTLRCSPRSGDLSVYWYQQSLDQGLQFLIQYYNGEERAKGNILERFSAQQFPDLHSELNLSSLELGDSALYFCASSDGDFSNQPQHFGDGTRLSIL.

DNA of the CDR3: TGTGCCAGCAGCTCCAGGGAGGGCATCGACTATGGCTACACCTTC. It specifies CASSSREGIDYGYTF. This chain uses TRBV7-8 with TRBJ1-2, with D perhaps matching TRBD1 (5 bases). Trimming removed 4 bases from V and 3 bases from J, with 15 bases in between. The CDR3 length is 15 residues. Germline V lookup: CDR1 SGHVS, CDR2 FQNEAQ.

DNA for the CDR3: TGTGCCAGCAGCCCGGGACAGGGGAGGAACACTGAAGCTTTCTTT. Translation: CASSPGQGRNTEAFF. The rearrangement uses TRBV9 and TRBJ1-1; 10 nucleotides line up with TRBD1. Germline V CDR1 and CDR2: SGDLS, YYNGEE. The CDR3 extends over 15 amino acids. The junction had 4 bases not matched to a gene; V was cut back by 4 bases and J by 1 base.

The count of this clone is one. V is TRBV5-6 and J is TRBJ1-2; 7 bases map to TRBD1. Trimming took 2 bases from V and 0 from J; bases not matched to a gene: 1. Germline V CDR1 and CDR2: SGHDT, YYEEEE. The CDR3 is 14 residues long. The CDR3 sequence is CASSFGQANYGYTF. The DNA of the CDR3 is TGTGCCAGCAGCTTTGGACAGGCTAACTATGGCTACACCTTC.

The genes are TRBV19 and TRBJ1-3; D remains unclear. The CDR3 loop spans 15 amino acids. Per germline, CDR1 LNHDA and CDR2 SQIVND (reference sequence). The V gene lost 5 bases and the J gene lost 0 bases, with 11 bases spanning the gap. The CDR3 DNA sequence: TGTGCCAGTAGTTTCGGACGGATCTCTGGAAACACCATATATTTT. Translating it yields CASSFGRISGNTIYF.

The rearrangement uses TRBV5-4 and TRBJ1-2; 8 bases map to TRBD1. CDR1 SGHNT and CDR2 YYREEE come from the germline V gene (reference sequence). The CDR3 has 15 residues. V dropped 4 bases and J dropped 7; count of bases not matched to a gene: 12. Written as DNA, the CDR3 is TGTGCCAGCAGCGGGCCAGGGGGCGCAACGGTTGGCTACACCTTC. It is translated as CASSGPGGATVGYTF. Using reference TRBV5-4 and TRBJ1-2 for the parts outside the CDR3, the full variable domain is ETGVTQSPTHLIKTRGQQVTLRCSSQSGHNTVSWYQQALGQGPQFIFQYYREEENGRGNFPPRFSGLQFPNYSSELNVNALELDDSALYLCASSGPGGATVGYTFGSGTRLTVV.

This rearrangement joins TRBV7-9 to TRBJ1-5; D gene ambiguous. V lost 1 base, J lost 4 bases, and 11 bases lay in between. Germline CDR1 is SEHNR and CDR2 is FQNEAQ (reference sequence). This CDR3 comprises 15 residues. The CDR3, as DNA: TGTGCCAGCAGCTTAGTCCACAAGACAAATCAGCCCCAGCATTTT. Amino acid sequence: CASSLVHKTNQPQHF.

This clone was recorded a few times. V is TRBV4-3 and J is TRBJ2-7; D is unclear. The CDR3 length is 13 residues. Trimming removed 0 bases at V and 5 bases at J, with 8 bases between. The germline gives CDR1 LGHNA, CDR2 YSLEER. The CDR3 nucleotides read TGCGCCAGCAGCCAAGATGGGGTCGACGAGCAGTACTTC. Translation: CASSQDGVDEQYF.

The gene calls are TRBV7-6 and TRBJ2-5; TRBD2 might be the D (6 bases). Germline V gives CDR1 SGHVS, CDR2 FNYEAQ. V was trimmed by 5 bases and J by 2 bases, leaving 15 bases between them. The CDR3 consists of 15 residues. CDR3 in DNA: TGTGCCAGCAGCCAAGGTACGGGACTGCAAGAGACCCAGTACTTC. Amino acid sequence: CASSQGTGLQETQYF.

The chain recombines TRBV18 with TRBJ1-1, with 10 bases fitting TRBD1. The CDR3 loop spans 15 amino acids. Per the germline V gene, CDR1 is KGHSH and CDR2 is LQKENI. Trimming cost V 1 base and J 5 bases; bases outside gene matches: 4. The CDR3 sequence is CASSPLGTGETEAFF. CDR3 nucleotide sequence: TGTGCCAGCTCACCACTCGGGACAGGGGAAACTGAAGCTTTCTTT.

V gene TRBV10-3 combines with J gene TRBJ2-7; 7 bases map to TRBD1. Germline CDR1 ENHRY, CDR2 SYGVKD. This CDR3 is 14 amino acids long. The ends lost 5 bases at V and 1 base at J; junction bases unmatched: 5. The CDR3 reads CAISSSRGSYEQYF. The CDR3, as DNA: TGTGCCATCAGTTCATCCAGGGGGTCCTACGAGCAGTACTTC.

This chain uses TRBV19 with TRBJ2-6, with a tentative D call TRBD1 (6 bases). Trimming left V 3 bases short and J 2 bases short, with 8 bases between. The V gene's germline CDR1 is LNHDA and CDR2 SQIVND (reference sequence). CDR3 length equals 15 residues. For the CDR3, the DNA is TGTGCCAGTAGTATTCAGGGGACTGGGGCCAACGTCCTGACTTTC. Protein sequence: CASSIQGTGANVLTF.

The CDR3 is CASSPPESTDTQYF. CDR3 DNA sequence: TGTGCCAGCAGTCCCCCAGAAAGCACAGATACGCAGTATTTT. The gene calls are TRBV28 and TRBJ2-3, with unresolved D. Trimming pared 5 bases from V and 0 bases from J, leaving 9 bases between. The CDR3 runs 14 residues. From germline, CDR1 is MDHEN and CDR2 SYDVKM.

This chain connects TRBV6-5 to TRBJ2-7; TRBD1 agrees at 8 bases. The CDR3 runs to 15 residues. CDR1 is MNHEY, CDR2 SVGAGI, per germline. Trimming cost V 6 bases and J 2 bases; bases outside gene matches: 9. For the CDR3, the DNA is TGTGCCAGCAGCAGGGGACAGGTCGTGGCCTACGAGCAGTACTTC. It encodes CASSRGQVVAYEQYF.

The chain carries TRBV27 and TRBJ1-1; perhaps TRBD1 as D (6 bases). Trimming pared 5 bases from V and 6 bases from J, leaving 22 bases between. The V gene's germline CDR1 is MNHEY and CDR2 SMNVEV (reference sequence). The CDR3 is 16 amino acids. The CDR3 reads CASSSTTGLSYAEAFF. DNA for the CDR3: TGTGCCAGCAGTAGTACCACAGGGTTATCGTACGCTGAAGCTTTCTTT.

This clone was seen a single time. The rearrangement links TRBV7-9 to TRBJ2-1; 8 bases line up with TRBD1. CDR1 SEHNR and CDR2 FQNEAQ come from the germline V gene (reference sequence). With V trimmed by 3 bases and J by 6 bases, 1 base remained unmatched. The CDR3 totals 13 residues. CDR3 loop: CASSLTGVNEQFF. The CDR3 DNA reads as TGTGCCAGCAGCTTGACAGGGGTCAATGAGCAGTTCTTC.

This clone was seen just once. The chain recombines TRBV28 with TRBJ1-1, with a weak D call TRBD1 (5 bases). The CDR3 length is 13 residues. V lost 5 bases, J lost 10 bases, and 17 bases lay in between. Germline lookup yields CDR1 MDHEN and CDR2 SYDVKM. CDR3 in DNA: TGTGCCAGCAGTCCCCTGATGGGTGGGGGAGCTTTCTTT. It is translated as CASSPLMGGGAFF.

This chain joins TRBV27 and TRBJ2-7; 9 nucleotides line up with TRBD1. Trimming at V came to 3 bases and at J to 5 bases, leaving 8 bases not matched to a gene. Germline V gene lookup returns CDR1 MNHEY and CDR2 SMNVEV (reference sequence). The CDR3 sequence is 15 residues long. CDR3 sequence: CASSLSQGAVNEQYF. The CDR3 region has the DNA TGTGCCAGCAGTTTGTCACAGGGGGCGGTTAACGAGCAGTACTTC.

The chain combines TRBV30 with TRBJ2-3; D is possibly TRBD2 (6 bases). The CDR3 is 13 amino acids. V gave up 7 bases and J gave up 0 bases, with 11 bases separating them. In germline, CDR1 is GTSNPN, CDR2 SVGIG (reference sequence). This CDR3 is CASAGGSTDTQYF. DNA for the CDR3: TGTGCCTCAGCCGGGGGAAGCACAGATACGCAGTATTTT.

The chain couples TRBV19 to TRBJ2-7; D tentatively reads TRBD1 or TRBD2 (5 bases each). CDR3 length equals 17 residues. The germline gives CDR1 LNHDA, CDR2 SQIVND (reference sequence). V lost 5 bases to trimming and J lost 0 bases, with 20 bases between them. This CDR3 is CASSPNFSGTASYEQYF. The CDR3 coding sequence is TGTGCCAGTAGTCCTAATTTTTCCGGGACGGCCTCCTACGAGCAGTACTTC. Filled out from reference TRBV19 and TRBJ2-7, the complete variable domain reads DGGITQSPKYLFRKEGQNVTLSCEQNLNHDAMYWYRQDPGQGLRLIYYSQIVNDFQKGDIAEGYSVSREKKESFPLTVTSAQKNPTAFYLCASSPNFSGTASYEQYFGPGTRLTVT.

The chain uses TRBV4-1 and TRBJ1-4; D perhaps matches TRBD1 (5 bases). There are 14 residues in the CDR3. CDR1 MGHRA and CDR2 YSYEKL come from the germline V gene. V lost 4 bases and J 5 bases, leaving 11 bases between the germline ends. The CDR3 nucleotides read TGCGCCAGCAGCCGACCCGACAGAAATGAAAAACTGTTTTTT. Its protein is CASSRPDRNEKLFF.

J is TRBJ1-3 and V is TRBV5-4; TRBD1 is a possible D gene (5 bases). This CDR3 has 17 amino acids. V shed 4 bases and J shed 2 bases, with 19 bases lying between them. Looked up from germline, CDR1 is SGHNT and CDR2 is YYREEE (reference sequence). The CDR3 region is CASSGGGTILPGNTIYF. In nucleotides, the CDR3 is TGTGCCAGCAGCGGGGGGGGTACGATCCTGCCTGGAAACACCATATATTTT. Filled out from reference TRBV5-4 and TRBJ1-3, the complete variable domain reads ETGVTQSPTHLIKTRGQQVTLRCSSQSGHNTVSWYQQALGQGPQFIFQYYREEENGRGNFPPRFSGLQFPNYSSELNVNALELDDSALYLCASSGGGTILPGNTIYFGEGSWLTVV.

The rearrangement uses TRBV7-9 and TRBJ1-1; TRBD1 matches at 7 bases. Per the germline V gene, CDR1 is SEHNR and CDR2 is FQNEAQ (reference sequence). The length of the CDR3 is 15 residues. V shed 5 bases, J shed 2 bases, and the junction held 8 bases outside the gene matches. CDR3 residues: CASSPSGTANTEAFF. In nucleotides, the CDR3 is TGTGCCAGCAGCCCGTCAGGGACAGCAAACACTGAAGCTTTCTTT.

The chain couples TRBV2 to TRBJ1-5; D unclear. The germline V gene encodes CDR1 SNHLY and CDR2 FYNNEI. CDR3 length equals 14 residues. Trimming cost V 0 bases and J 7 bases, with 10 bases left between them. The CDR3 is CASSEARPGQPQHF. In DNA form, the CDR3 reads TGTGCCAGCAGTGAAGCTCGGCCCGGGCAGCCCCAGCATTTT. Drawing the rest from reference TRBV2 and TRBJ1-5, the complete variable domain is EPEVTQTPSHQVTQMGQEVILRCVPISNHLYFYWYRQILGQKVEFLVSFYNNEISEKSEIFDDQFSVERPDGSNFTLKIRSTKLEDSAMYFCASSEARPGQPQHFGDGTRLSIL.

This chain joins TRBV4-1 and TRBJ2-7; D might be TRBD1 or TRBD2, each matching 5 bases. Germline lookup yields CDR1 MGHRA and CDR2 YSYEKL. This CDR3 is 14 amino acids long. With 4 bases removed from V and 5 bases from J, the gap between germline ends came to 15 bases. This CDR3 is CASSLPGPSDEQYF. Here the CDR3 DNA reads TGCGCCAGCAGCCTACCGGGGCCCAGTGACGAGCAGTACTTC.

This rearrangement joins TRBV4-1 to TRBJ2-7; D uncertain. Between the trimmed V and J ends, which lost 5 bases and 0 bases, there was a span of 11 bases. The germline CDR1 and CDR2 sequences are MGHRA and YSYEKL. The CDR3 runs 14 residues. In nucleotides, the CDR3 is TGCGCCAGCAGCGAAAGACCGAGCTCCTACGAGCAGTACTTC. Residues: CASSERPSSYEQYF.